The subject of this entry is one TCR beta chain. What it binds is unknown. Assay used: immunoSEQ multiplex PCR; TCRdb lists only in-frame clones, some missing. Altogether under 35,000 clones are present, around four fifths being singletons, with the ten largest covering about 2.7%. The sample originates from a study of STAT5B mutations in CD4+ large granular lymphocyte leukemia. Germline V CDR1 and CDR2: SGHAT, FQNNGV. There are 15 residues in the CDR3. Unmatched junction bases numbered 12, after V lost 5 bases and J lost 8 bases. Whole-study findings and limits: The CD4+ versus CD8+ T-LGLL clonality difference may reflect limited sample size.

Sequencing input: CD4+ T cells from blood buffy coats. This receptor was identified in a human donor in good health. J is TRBJ2-1 and V is TRBV11-2; 7 bases are shared with TRBD2. The CDR3: CASSPGGGVWDEQFF. The CDR3 coding sequence is TGTGCCAGCAGCCCCGGGGGAGGGGTTTGGGATGAGCAGTTCTTC.